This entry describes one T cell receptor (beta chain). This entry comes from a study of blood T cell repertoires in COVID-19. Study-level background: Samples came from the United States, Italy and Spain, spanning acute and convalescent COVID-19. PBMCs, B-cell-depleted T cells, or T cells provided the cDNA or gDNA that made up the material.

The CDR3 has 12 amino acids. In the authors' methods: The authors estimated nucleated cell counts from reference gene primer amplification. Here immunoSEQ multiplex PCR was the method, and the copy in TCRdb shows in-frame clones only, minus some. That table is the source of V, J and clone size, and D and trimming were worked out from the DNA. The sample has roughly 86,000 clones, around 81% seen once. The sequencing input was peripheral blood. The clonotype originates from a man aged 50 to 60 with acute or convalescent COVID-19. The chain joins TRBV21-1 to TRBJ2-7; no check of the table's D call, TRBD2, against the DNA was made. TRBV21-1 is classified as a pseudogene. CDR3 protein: CASSSGPYEQYF. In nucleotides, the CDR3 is TGTGCCAGCTCGAGCGGACCCTACGAGCAGTACTTC.